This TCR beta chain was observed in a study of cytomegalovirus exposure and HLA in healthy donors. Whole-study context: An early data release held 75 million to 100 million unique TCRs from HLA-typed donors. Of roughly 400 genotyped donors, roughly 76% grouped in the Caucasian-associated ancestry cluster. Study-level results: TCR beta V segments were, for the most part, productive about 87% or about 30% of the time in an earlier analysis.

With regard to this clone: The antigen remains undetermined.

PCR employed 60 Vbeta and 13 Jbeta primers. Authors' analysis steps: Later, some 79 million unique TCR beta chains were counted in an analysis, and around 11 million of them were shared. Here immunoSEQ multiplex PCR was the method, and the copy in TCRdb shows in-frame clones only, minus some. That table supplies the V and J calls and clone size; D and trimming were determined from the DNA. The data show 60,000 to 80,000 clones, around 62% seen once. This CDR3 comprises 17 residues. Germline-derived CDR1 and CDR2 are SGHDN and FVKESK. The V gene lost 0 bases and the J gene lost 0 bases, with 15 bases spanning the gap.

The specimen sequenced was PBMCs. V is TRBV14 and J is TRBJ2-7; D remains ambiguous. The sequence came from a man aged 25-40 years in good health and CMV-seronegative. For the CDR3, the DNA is TGTGCCAGCAGCCAAGATCTGTCCCCAGGATACTCCTACGAGCAGTACTTC. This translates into CASSQDLSPGYSYEQYF.